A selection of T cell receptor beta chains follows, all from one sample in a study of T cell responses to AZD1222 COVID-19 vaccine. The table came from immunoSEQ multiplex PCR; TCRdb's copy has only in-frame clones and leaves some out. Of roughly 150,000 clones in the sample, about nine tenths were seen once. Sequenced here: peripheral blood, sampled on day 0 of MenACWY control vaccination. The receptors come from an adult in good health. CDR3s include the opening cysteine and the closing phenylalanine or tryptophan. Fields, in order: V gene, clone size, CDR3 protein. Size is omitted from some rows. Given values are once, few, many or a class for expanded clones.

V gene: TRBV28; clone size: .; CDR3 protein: CATRGALRETQYF
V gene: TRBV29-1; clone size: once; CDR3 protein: CSVEQATPNEQYF
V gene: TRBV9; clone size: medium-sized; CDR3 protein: CASSGLAGGSKTQYF
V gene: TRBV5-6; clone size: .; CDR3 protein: CASSLGQGITEAFF
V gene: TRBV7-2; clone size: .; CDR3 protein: CASSPDLVGNTIYF
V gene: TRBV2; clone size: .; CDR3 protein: CASRVGVTDTQYF
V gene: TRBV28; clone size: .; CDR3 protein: CASSLRGGQDTF
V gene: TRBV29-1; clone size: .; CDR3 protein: CSVTRQTNTEAFF
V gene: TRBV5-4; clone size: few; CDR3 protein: CASSLGTGSPPLHF
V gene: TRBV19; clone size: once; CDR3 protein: CASSINILGSQPQHF
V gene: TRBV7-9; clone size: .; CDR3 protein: CASSRPGQGNTGELFF
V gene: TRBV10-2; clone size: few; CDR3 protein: CASSRGLGSYNEQFF
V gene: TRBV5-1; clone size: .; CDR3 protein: CASSAGGVVNEKLFF
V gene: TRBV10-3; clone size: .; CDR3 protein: CAIGVGSGNTIYF
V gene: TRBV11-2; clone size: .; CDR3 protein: CASSWTGAEAFF
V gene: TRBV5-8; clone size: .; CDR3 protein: CASSLGTVNEKLFF
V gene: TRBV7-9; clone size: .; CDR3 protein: CASSPQGPSYEQYF
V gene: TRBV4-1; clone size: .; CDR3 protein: CASKVGGDNEQFF
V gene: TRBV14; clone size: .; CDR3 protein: CASSLTGAGANVLTF
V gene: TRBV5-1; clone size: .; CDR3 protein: CASSDGQGTGKLFF
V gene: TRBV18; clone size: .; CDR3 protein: CASSASGRASLYEQYF
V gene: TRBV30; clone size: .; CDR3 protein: CAWRGTVTGELFF
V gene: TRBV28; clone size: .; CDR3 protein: CASSYPGQGPRNTIYF
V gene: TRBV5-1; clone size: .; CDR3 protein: CASSDGAGTGDHEQYF
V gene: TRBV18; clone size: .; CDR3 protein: CASSPRTDKGTEAFF
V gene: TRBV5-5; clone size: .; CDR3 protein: CASSFGAGVLNTGELFF